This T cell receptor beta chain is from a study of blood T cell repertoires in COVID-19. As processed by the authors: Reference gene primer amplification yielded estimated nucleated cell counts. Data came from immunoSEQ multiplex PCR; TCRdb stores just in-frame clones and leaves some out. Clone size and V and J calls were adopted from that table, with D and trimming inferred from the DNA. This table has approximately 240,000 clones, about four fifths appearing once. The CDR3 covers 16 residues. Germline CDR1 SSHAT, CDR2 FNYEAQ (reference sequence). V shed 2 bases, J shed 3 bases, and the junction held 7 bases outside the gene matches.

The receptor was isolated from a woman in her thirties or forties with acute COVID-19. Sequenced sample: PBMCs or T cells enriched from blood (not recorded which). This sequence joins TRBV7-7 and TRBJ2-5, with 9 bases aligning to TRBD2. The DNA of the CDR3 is TGTGCCAGCAGCTTAATATCGGCTAGCGGGAAAGAGACCCAGTACTTC. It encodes CASSLISASGKETQYF.